This TCR beta chain was documented in a study of shared T cell receptors in the human thymus. Sequencing used immunoSEQ multiplex PCR; TCRdb keeps in-frame clones, though not all of them. The table lists some 760,000 clones, approximately 83% of them singletons. This clone was recorded once. A further study also used this sample, focusing on human thymus T cells. As reported in that work: Healthy Finnish infants having corrective surgery for congenital heart defects served as donors. Thymus pieces cut out during corrective heart surgery were the tissue that was used. Across thymic and blood repertoires, the usage of V and J genes appeared to be biased. Highly overlapping thymic repertoires in unrelated individuals were reported by related research.

The TCR was taken from a girl in the first two years of life with a congenital heart defect. Material for sequencing was thymocytes.

The DNA of the CDR3 is TGTGCCAGCAGTGGCCCAGGGACAGAGTACTACGAGCAGTACTTC. The encoded protein is CASSGPGTEYYEQYF. V usage is TRBV25-1 and J usage is TRBJ2-7; 7 nucleotides align to TRBD1. V dropped 4 bases and J dropped 3; count of bases not matched to a gene: 9. This CDR3 has 15 amino acids. The V gene's germline CDR1 is MGHDK and CDR2 SYGVNS.